Listed below are T cell receptor beta chains from one sample, sequenced in a study of identical twins. TCRdb ran MiXCR on the 5' RACE reads and lists one entry per CDR3 protein. The table includes roughly 1,500,000 distinct CDR3 sequences, 32% detected once. Sequenced material: cord blood. These receptors all stem from a newborn girl in good health. Each CDR3 is given without its conserved first and last residue. Fields, in order: J gene, V gene, CDR3 protein.

TRBJ2-1 | TRBV13 | ASSNRGASGVRVDEQF
TRBJ1-2 | TRBV20-1 | SARDRGEMGYT
. | TRBV6-6 | ASRSILAGIHNEQY
TRBJ2-2 | TRBV2 | ASSPKLVGELF
TRBJ2-4 | TRBV27 | ASRGQGTNIQY
TRBJ1-2 | TRBV7-2 | AGAGGGQATNYGYT
TRBJ2-1 | TRBV29-1 | SVVKETQF
TRBJ2-5 | TRBV20-1 | SARDPGQEETQY
TRBJ2-1 | TRBV13 | ASSRSGSTSPHNEQF
TRBJ2-2 | TRBV20-1 | SACGDSNTGELF
TRBJ2-1 | TRBV28 | ASRRTSGRAHEQF
TRBJ2-1 | TRBV6-1 | ASSEVVDPTWNEQF
TRBJ2-3 | TRBV5-1 | ASSSGLAGITGTDTQY
. | TRBV4-1 | ASSLFTSGEETQY
TRBJ1-1 | TRBV5-4 | ASSVGQGNVRPEAF
TRBJ2-2 | TRBV6-1 | ASGANTGELF
TRBJ2-7 | TRBV24-1 | ATSAWDAPYEQY
TRBJ1-5 | TRBV7-2 | ASSLFGTAYQPQH
TRBJ2-7 | TRBV7-9 | ASSRSGYPYEQY
TRBJ2-1 | TRBV24-1 | ATSDPGLGSNEQF
TRBJ2-2 | TRBV10-3 | AITSGVGNTGELF
TRBJ2-1 | TRBV12-3/TRBV12-4 | ASSFPQTSSYNEQF
TRBJ2-1 | TRBV20-1 | SAREWPSGEYNEQF
TRBJ1-5 | TRBV24-1 | ATSDGGGHNQPQH